This TCR beta chain was sequenced for a study of blood T cell repertoires in COVID-19. Data came from immunoSEQ multiplex PCR; TCRdb stores just in-frame clones and leaves some out. The data contain about 150,000 clones, approximately 86% of them singletons. All enrollees were roughly 18 to 95 years old and from about 24 US areas. The V and J ends lost 4 bases and 2 bases respectively, with 12 bases between them. Germline lookup yields CDR1 SSHAT and CDR2 FNYEAQ (reference sequence). The CDR3 loop spans 15 amino acids. Sample: PBMCs or T cells enriched from blood (not recorded which). This sequence was found in a woman between 40 and 55 years old who had been exposed to COVID-19. This sequence joins TRBV7-7 and TRBJ2-1; TRBD2 is a possible D gene (6 bases). The CDR3 sequence is CASSSAGTAYNEQFF. CDR3 DNA sequence: TGTGCCAGCAGCTCCGCGGGGACCGCCTACAATGAGCAGTTCTTC.